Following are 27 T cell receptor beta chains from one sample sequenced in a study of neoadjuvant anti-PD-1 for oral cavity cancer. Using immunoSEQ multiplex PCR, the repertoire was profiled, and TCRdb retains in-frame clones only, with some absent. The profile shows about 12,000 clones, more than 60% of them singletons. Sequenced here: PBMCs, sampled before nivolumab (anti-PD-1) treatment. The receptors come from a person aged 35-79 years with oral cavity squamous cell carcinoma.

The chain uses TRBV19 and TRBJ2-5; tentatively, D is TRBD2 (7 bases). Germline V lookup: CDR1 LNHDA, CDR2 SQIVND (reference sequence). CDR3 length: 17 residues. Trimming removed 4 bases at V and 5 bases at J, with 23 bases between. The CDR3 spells CASSNLTRGGGRETQYF. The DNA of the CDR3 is TGTGCCAGTAGTAACCTTACTCGCGGGGGCGGACGGGAGACCCAGTACTTC.

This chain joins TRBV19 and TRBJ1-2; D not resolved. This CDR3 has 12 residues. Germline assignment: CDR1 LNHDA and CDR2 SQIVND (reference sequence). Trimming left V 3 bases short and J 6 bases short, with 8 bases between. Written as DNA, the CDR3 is TGTGCCAGTAGTATCGTCAGAGATGGCTACACCTTC. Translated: CASSIVRDGYTF.

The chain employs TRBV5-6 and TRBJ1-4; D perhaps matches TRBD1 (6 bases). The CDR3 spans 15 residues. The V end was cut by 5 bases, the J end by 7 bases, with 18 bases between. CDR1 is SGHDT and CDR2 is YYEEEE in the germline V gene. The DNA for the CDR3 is TGTGCCAGCAGTGCGGCGGGCAGGGGAGGTGAAAAACTGTTTTTT. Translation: CASSAAGRGGEKLFF.

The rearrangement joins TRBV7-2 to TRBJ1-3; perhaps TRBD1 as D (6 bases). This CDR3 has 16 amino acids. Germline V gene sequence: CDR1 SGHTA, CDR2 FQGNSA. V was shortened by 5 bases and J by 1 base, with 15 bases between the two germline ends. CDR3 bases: TGTGCCAGCAGCCCATCAGGGGTAGGGTCTGGAAACACCATATATTTT. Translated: CASSPSGVGSGNTIYF.

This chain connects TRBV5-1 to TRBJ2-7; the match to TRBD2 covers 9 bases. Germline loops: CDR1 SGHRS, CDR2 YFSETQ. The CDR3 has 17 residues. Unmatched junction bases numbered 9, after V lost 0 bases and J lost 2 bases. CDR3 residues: CASSLAPVTSGAYEQYF. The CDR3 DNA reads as TGCGCCAGCAGCTTGGCCCCCGTGACTAGCGGAGCCTACGAGCAGTACTTC. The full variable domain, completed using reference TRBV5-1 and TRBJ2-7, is KAGVTQTPRYLIKTRGQQVTLSCSPISGHRSVSWYQQTPGQGLQFLFEYFSETQRNKGNFPGRFSGRQFSNSRSEMNVSTLELGDSALYLCASSLAPVTSGAYEQYFGPGTRLTVT.

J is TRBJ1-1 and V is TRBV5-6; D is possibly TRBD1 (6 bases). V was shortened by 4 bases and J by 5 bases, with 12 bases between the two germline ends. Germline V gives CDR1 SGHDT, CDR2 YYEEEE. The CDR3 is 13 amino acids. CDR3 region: CASSPQGRTEAFF. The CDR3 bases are TGTGCCAGCAGCCCCCAGGGGAGGACTGAAGCTTTCTTT.

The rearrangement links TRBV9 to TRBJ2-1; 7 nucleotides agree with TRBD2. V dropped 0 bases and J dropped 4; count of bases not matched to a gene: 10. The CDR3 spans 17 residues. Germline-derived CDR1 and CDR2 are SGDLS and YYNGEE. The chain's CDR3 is CASSVEPAWGGYNEQFF. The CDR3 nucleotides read TGTGCCAGCAGCGTAGAACCGGCTTGGGGGGGATACAATGAGCAGTTCTTC.

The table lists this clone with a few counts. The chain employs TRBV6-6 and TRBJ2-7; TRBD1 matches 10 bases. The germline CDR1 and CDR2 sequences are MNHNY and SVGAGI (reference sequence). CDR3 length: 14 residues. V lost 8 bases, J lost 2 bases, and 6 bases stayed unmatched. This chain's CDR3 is CASGGTGATYEQYF. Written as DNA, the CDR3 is TGTGCCAGCGGCGGGACAGGGGCCACCTACGAGCAGTACTTC.

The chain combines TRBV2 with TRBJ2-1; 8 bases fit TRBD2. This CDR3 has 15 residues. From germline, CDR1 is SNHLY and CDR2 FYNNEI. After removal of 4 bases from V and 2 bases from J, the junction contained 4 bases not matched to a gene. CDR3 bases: TGTGCCAGCAGTGCTCTAGCGGGCACCTACAATGAGCAGTTCTTC. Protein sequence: CASSALAGTYNEQFF.

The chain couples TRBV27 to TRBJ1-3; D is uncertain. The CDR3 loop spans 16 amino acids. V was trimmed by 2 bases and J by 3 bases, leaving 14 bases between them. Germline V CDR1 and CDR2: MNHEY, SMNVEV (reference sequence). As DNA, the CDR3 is TGTGCCAGCAGTTTAACTGGTAGAGGGCTTGGAAACACCATATATTTT. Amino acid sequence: CASSLTGRGLGNTIYF.

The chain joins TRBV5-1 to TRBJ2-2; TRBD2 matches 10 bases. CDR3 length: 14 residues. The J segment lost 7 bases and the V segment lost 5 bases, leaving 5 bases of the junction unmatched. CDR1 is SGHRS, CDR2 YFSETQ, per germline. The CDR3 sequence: CASRGLAVYGELFF. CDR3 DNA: TGCGCCAGCAGAGGACTAGCGGTTTACGGGGAGCTGTTTTTT.

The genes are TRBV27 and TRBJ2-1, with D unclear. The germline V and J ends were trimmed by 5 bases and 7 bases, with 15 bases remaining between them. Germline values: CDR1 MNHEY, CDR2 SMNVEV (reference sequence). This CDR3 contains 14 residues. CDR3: CASSPHTQRNEQFF. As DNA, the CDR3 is TGTGCCAGCAGTCCCCACACCCAACGGAATGAGCAGTTCTTC.

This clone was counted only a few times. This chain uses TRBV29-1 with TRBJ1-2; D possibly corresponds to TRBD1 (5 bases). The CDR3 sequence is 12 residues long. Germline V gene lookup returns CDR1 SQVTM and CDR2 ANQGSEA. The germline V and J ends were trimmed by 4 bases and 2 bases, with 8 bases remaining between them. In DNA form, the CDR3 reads TGCAGCGTTGTGGGGCCGAACTATGGCTACACCTTC. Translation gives CSVVGPNYGYTF.

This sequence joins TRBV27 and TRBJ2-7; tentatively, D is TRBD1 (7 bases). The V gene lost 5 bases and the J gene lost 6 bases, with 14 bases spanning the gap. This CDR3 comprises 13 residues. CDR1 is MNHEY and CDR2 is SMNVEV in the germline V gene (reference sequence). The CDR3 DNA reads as TGTGCCAGCAGTCTACGACAGGGAGGCGAGCAGTACTTC. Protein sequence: CASSLRQGGEQYF.

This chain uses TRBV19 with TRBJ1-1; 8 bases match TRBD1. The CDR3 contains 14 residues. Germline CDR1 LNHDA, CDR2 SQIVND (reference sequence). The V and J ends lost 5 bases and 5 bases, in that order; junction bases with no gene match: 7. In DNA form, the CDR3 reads TGTGCCAGTAGTCGACAGGGGAGAGCGACTGAAGCTTTCTTT. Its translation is CASSRQGRATEAFF.

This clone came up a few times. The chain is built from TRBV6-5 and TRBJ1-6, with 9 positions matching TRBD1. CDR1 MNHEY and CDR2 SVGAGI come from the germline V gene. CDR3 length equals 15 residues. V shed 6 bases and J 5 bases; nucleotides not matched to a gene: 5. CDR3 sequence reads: CASSRTGANNSPLHF. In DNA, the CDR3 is TGTGCCAGCAGCCGGACAGGGGCTAATAATTCACCCCTCCACTTT.

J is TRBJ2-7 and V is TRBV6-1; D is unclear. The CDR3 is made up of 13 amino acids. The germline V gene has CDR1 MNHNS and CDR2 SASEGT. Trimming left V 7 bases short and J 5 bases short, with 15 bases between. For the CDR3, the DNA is TGTGCCAGCACCAGTCCTGGTAACCACGAGCAGTACTTC. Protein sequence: CASTSPGNHEQYF.

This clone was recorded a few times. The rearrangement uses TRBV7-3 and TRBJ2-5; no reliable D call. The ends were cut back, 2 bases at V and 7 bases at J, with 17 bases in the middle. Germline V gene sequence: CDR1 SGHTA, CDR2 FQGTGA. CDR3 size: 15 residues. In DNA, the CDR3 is TGTGCCAGCAGCTTAGGCCTAGGGTTTGCTGGGACCCAGTACTTC. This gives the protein CASSLGLGFAGTQYF.

The CDR3 here is CASSLDLRGEAFF. CDR3 DNA sequence: TGTGCCAGCAGCTTAGACCTAAGGGGGGAAGCTTTCTTT. V usage is TRBV7-9 and J usage is TRBJ1-1; D may be TRBD1 (6 bases). Germline V lookup: CDR1 SEHNR, CDR2 FQNEAQ (reference sequence). The CDR3 is made up of 13 amino acids. V lost 1 base and J 8 bases, leaving 11 bases between the germline ends.

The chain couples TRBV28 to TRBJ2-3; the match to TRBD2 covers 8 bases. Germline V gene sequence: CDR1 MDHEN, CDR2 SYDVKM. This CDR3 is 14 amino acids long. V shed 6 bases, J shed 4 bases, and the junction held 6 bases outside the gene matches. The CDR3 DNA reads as TGTGCCAGCAGGCCTACCGGGGGGGCAGATACGCAGTATTTT. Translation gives CASRPTGGADTQYF. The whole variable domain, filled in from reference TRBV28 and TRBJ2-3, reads DVKVTQSSRYLVKRTGEKVFLECVQDMDHENMFWYRQDPGLGLRLIYFSYDVKMKEKGDIPEGYSVSREKKERFSLILESASTNQTSMYLCASRPTGGADTQYFGPGTRLTVL.

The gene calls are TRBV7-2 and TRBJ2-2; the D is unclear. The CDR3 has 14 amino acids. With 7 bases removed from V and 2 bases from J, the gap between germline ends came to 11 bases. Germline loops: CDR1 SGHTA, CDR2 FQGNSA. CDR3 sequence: CASKKPINTGELFF. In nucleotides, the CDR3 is TGTGCCAGCAAGAAACCAATTAACACCGGGGAGCTGTTTTTT.

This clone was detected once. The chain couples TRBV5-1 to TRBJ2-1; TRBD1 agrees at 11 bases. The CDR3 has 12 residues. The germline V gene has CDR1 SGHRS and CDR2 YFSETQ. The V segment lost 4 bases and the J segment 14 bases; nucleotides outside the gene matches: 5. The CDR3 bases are TGCGCCAGCAGCGCCGGGACAGGGGGAGAGTTCTTC. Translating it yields CASSAGTGGEFF. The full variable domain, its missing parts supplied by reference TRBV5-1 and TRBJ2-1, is KAGVTQTPRYLIKTRGQQVTLSCSPISGHRSVSWYQQTPGQGLQFLFEYFSETQRNKGNFPGRFSGRQFSNSRSEMNVSTLELGDSALYLCASSAGTGGEFFGPGTRLTVL.

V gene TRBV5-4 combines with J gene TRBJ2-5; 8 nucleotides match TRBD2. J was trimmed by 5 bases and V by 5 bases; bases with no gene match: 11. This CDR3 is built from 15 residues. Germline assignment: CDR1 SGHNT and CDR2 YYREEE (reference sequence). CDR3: CASRERGTPIETQYF. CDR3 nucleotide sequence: TGTGCCAGCAGAGAGCGGGGGACCCCTATCGAGACCCAGTACTTC.

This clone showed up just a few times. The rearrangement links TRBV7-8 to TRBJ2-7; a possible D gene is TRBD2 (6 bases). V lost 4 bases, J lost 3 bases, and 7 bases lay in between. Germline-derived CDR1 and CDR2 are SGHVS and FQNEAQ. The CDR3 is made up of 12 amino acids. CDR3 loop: CASSWDFYEQYF. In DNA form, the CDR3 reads TGTGCCAGCAGCTGGGACTTCTACGAGCAGTACTTC.

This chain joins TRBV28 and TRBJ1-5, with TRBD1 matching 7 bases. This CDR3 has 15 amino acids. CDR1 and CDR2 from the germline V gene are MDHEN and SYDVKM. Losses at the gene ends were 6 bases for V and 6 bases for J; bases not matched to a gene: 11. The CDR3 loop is CASRIPTGVGQPQHF. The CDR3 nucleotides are TGTGCCAGCAGAATCCCTACAGGGGTGGGTCAGCCCCAGCATTTT.

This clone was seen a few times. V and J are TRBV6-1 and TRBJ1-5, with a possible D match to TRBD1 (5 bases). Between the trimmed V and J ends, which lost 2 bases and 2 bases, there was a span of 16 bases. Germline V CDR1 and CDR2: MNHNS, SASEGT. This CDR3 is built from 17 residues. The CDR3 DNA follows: TGTGCCAGCAGTGAACGGAGCGTTAGGGGCGGCAATCAGCCCCAGCATTTT. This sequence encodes CASSERSVRGGNQPQHF.

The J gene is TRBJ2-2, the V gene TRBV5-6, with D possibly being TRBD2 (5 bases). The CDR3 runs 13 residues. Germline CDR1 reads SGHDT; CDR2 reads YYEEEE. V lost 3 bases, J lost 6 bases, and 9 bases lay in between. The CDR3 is CASSWVGAGELFF. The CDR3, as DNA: TGTGCCAGCAGCTGGGTGGGAGCCGGGGAGCTGTTTTTT.